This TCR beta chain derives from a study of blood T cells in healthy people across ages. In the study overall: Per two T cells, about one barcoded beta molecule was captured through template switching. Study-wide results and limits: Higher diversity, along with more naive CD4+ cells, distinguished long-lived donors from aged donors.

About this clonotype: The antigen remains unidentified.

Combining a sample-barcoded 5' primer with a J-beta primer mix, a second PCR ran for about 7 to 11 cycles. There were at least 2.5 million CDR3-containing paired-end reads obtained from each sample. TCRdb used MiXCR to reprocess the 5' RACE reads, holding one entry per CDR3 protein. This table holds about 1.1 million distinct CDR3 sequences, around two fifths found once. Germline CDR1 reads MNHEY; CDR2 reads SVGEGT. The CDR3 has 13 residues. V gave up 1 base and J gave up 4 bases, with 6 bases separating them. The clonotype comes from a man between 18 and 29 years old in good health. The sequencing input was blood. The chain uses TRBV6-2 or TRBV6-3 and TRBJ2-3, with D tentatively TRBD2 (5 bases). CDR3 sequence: CASSYFSADTQYF. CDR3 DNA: TGTGCCAGCAGTTACTTTAGCGCAGATACGCAGTATTTT.